Below are 30 T cell receptor beta chains sequenced from a single sample in a study of T cells in Graves' hyperthyroidism and ophthalmopathy. What was amplified from RNA transcripts were TCR beta CDR3 regions. Initially, a first-round RT-PCR of the TCR CDR3 employed the HTBI primer set. In TCRdb, the multiplex PCR reads were re-called with MiXCR into one record per CDR3 protein. The sample shows 130,000 to 150,000 distinct CDR3 sequences, approximately 24% of them seen only once. Sequencing was carried out using blood. These receptors came from a woman aged 45 to 65 with Graves' hyperthyroidism that later progressed to Graves' ophthalmopathy.

This clonotype was seen a handful of times. CDR3 coding DNA: TGTGCCAGCAGTAGGCACAGGGTGGCTAACTATGGCTACACCTTC. Protein sequence: CASSRHRVANYGYTF. The rearrangement joins TRBV28 to TRBJ1-2; perhaps TRBD1 as D (6 bases). V lost 5 bases, J lost 0 bases, and 13 bases lay in between. The CDR3 is 15 amino acids. The germline V gene has CDR1 MDHEN and CDR2 SYDVKM.

With regard to this clonotype: A much larger clonotype is one base distant, so this may be a read error. The rearrangement joins TRBV30 to TRBJ1-5; D gene unclear. The CDR3 sequence is 14 residues long. Germline CDR1 reads GTSNPN; CDR2 reads SVGIG (reference sequence). The CDR3 DNA sequence: TGTGCCTGGAGTGTGGGTTATAGCAATCAGTCCCAGCATTTT. Translation gives CAWSVGYSNQSQHF. The full variable domain, in which reference TRBV30 and TRBJ1-5 provide the parts outside the CDR3, is SQTIHQWPATLVQPVGSPLSLECTVEGTSNPNLYWYRQAAGRGLQLLFYSVGIGQISSEVPQNLSASRPQDRQFILSSKKLLLSDSGFYLCAWSVGYSNQSQHFGDGTRLSIL.

The chain uses TRBV11-2 and TRBJ2-3; D gene unclear. Germline V gives CDR1 SGHAT, CDR2 FQNNGV. Trimming took off 3 bases at V and 0 bases at J, with 10 bases between the two ends. The CDR3 has 15 residues. This CDR3 is CASSFRSHSTDTQYF. The CDR3 nucleotides read TGTGCCAGCAGCTTCCGGAGCCATAGCACAGATACGCAGTATTTT.

At least ten counts were recorded for this clonotype. The chain joins TRBV20-1 to TRBJ2-1, with D unresolved. The CDR3 runs 14 residues. Trimming took off 4 bases at V and 6 bases at J, with 16 bases between the two ends. The germline CDR1 and CDR2 sequences are DFQATT and SNEGSKA (reference sequence). DNA of the CDR3: TGCAGTGCTATAAACAGTAAGGCATTCAATGAGCAGTTCTTC. Translating it yields CSAINSKAFNEQFF.

Worth noting for this clonotype: This may be a read error, as it is one base from a much larger clone. The V gene is TRBV18, the J gene TRBJ2-1, with TRBD2 identical over 9 bases. The CDR3 runs to 15 residues. Germline V lookup: CDR1 KGHSH, CDR2 LQKENI. CDR3 DNA sequence: TGTGCCAGCTCCCGACTAGCGGAGGAATACAATGGGCAGTTCTTC. It yields the protein CASSRLAEEYNGQFF.

The table lists this clonotype with many counts. The gene calls are TRBV7-3 and TRBJ2-3; D uncertain. The CDR3 contains 14 residues. V was trimmed by 1 base and J by 0 bases, leaving 5 bases between them. The V gene's germline CDR1 is SGHTA and CDR2 FQGTGA. The CDR3 nucleotides are TGTGCCAGCAGCTTAAATCCGAGCACAGATACGCAGTATTTT. As protein: CASSLNPSTDTQYF.

The chain joins TRBV15 to TRBJ1-5; D remains ambiguous. CDR1 LNHNV and CDR2 YYDKDF come from the germline V gene (reference sequence). This CDR3 is 15 amino acids long. V was shortened by 5 bases and J by 5 bases, with 16 bases between the two germline ends. CDR3 sequence reads: CATSPRREGYQPQHF. The CDR3 region has the DNA TGTGCCACCAGCCCTCGTCGCGAGGGCTATCAGCCCCAGCATTTT.

This rearrangement joins TRBV28 to TRBJ2-1, with TRBD2 matching over 8 bases. The CDR3 covers 15 residues. V trimming: 2 bases; J trimming: 6 bases; junction bases outside the gene matches: 6. Germline V lookup: CDR1 MDHEN, CDR2 SYDVKM. The chain's CDR3 is CASSLPGRVGNEQFF. The DNA for the CDR3 is TGTGCCAGCAGTTTACCCGGGAGGGTGGGCAATGAGCAGTTCTTC.

This chain uses TRBV19 with TRBJ1-1, with D maybe TRBD1 (6 bases). Germline V gene sequence: CDR1 LNHDA, CDR2 SQIVND (reference sequence). The CDR3 is made up of 15 amino acids. Trimming took off 4 bases at V and 9 bases at J, with 21 bases between the two ends. The CDR3 protein is CASSTVGGARAQAFF. The DNA of the CDR3 is TGTGCCAGTAGTACCGTGGGGGGGGCCCGGGCCCAAGCTTTCTTT.

This clonotype has at least ten counts. The chain joins TRBV28 to TRBJ1-1, with 7 bases lining up with TRBD1. The CDR3 extends over 12 amino acids. Germline trimming cut 10 bases from V and 11 bases from J; bases unmatched to any gene: 13. In germline, CDR1 is MDHEN, CDR2 SYDVKM. The CDR3 loop is CAITIETGRAFF. The CDR3, as DNA: TGTGCCATTACGATTGAGACAGGGCGCGCTTTCTTT. Using reference TRBV28 and TRBJ1-1 for the parts outside the CDR3, the full variable domain is DVKVTQSSRYLVKRTGEKVFLECVQDMDHENMFWYRQDPGLGLRLIYFSYDVKMKEKGDIPEGYSVSREKKERFSLILESASTNQTSMYLCAITIETGRAFFGQGTRLTVV.

This chain links TRBV6-4 with TRBJ2-7; possibly TRBD1 or TRBD2 for D (5 bases each). V dropped 10 bases and J dropped 0 bases, with 28 bases sitting between them. The CDR3 totals 18 residues. The germline CDR1 and CDR2 sequences are MRHNA and SNTAGT. The CDR3 nucleotides are TGTGCCACCCAGGGACCCCAGGGTATAAAGAGAGACTCCTACGAGCAGTACTTC. This translates into CATQGPQGIKRDSYEQYF.

This clonotype was detected ten times or more. The chain joins TRBV18 to TRBJ1-1; no clear D gene. Germline V gives CDR1 KGHSH, CDR2 LQKENI. The CDR3 totals 16 residues. Trimming took 4 bases from V and 4 from J, leaving 19 bases between them. CDR3 residues: CASSRRASFVGTEAFF. CDR3 nucleotide sequence: TGTGCCAGCTCACGAAGAGCTTCTTTTGTGGGCACTGAAGCTTTCTTT.

This chain connects TRBV20-1 to TRBJ1-1, with a weak D call TRBD1 (5 bases). Trimming stripped 1 base from V and 4 bases from J, with 19 bases between. CDR3 length: 16 residues. Germline V gene sequence: CDR1 DFQATT, CDR2 SNEGSKA (reference sequence). DNA for the CDR3: TGCAGTGCTAGAGGACCAATCAGGGTTTTTGCCACTGAAGCTTTCTTT. Encoded protein: CSARGPIRVFATEAFF.

At least ten counts were recorded for this clonotype. The rearrangement uses TRBV18 and TRBJ2-2, with unresolved D. The CDR3 has 13 amino acids. V was pared by 4 bases and J by 5 bases, with 8 bases between. Per germline, CDR1 KGHSH and CDR2 LQKENI. CDR3 loop: CASSRTDTGELFF. In DNA, the CDR3 is TGTGCCAGCTCACGTACAGATACCGGGGAGCTGTTTTTT.

V usage is TRBV19 and J usage is TRBJ1-4, with D unclear. The CDR3 contains 15 residues. V lost 4 bases, J lost 8 bases, and 17 bases lay in between. The germline gives CDR1 LNHDA, CDR2 SQIVND (reference sequence). CDR3 amino acids: CASSRRREGGEKLFF. CDR3 nucleotides: TGTGCCAGTAGTAGGCGTCGGGAAGGAGGAGAAAAACTGTTTTTT.

This clonotype was found many times. This chain connects TRBV11-2 to TRBJ2-7; a possible D gene is TRBD1 (5 bases). Germline loops: CDR1 SGHAT, CDR2 FQNNGV. Trimming pared 5 bases from V and 4 bases from J, leaving 12 bases between. The CDR3 has 13 residues. The CDR3 DNA reads TGTGCCAGCAGCGAACCAGGGTTTTACGAGCAGTACTTC. Translating gives CASSEPGFYEQYF.

This clonotype was counted many times. The rearrangement links TRBV2 to TRBJ1-4, with no clear D. Germline values: CDR1 SNHLY, CDR2 FYNNEI. The V end lost 4 bases, the J end lost 0 bases, and 6 bases lay between the germline ends. The CDR3 consists of 14 residues. The CDR3 DNA reads TGTGCCAGCAGTGGGGCTGCAACTAATGAAAAACTGTTTTTT. Protein product: CASSGAATNEKLFF.

This clonotype was seen a few times. CDR3 sequence: CASTAEVAGGGNQPQHF. The CDR3 bases are TGTGCCAGCACCGCTGAGGTAGCAGGGGGTGGCAATCAGCCCCAGCATTTT. This chain joins TRBV6-1 and TRBJ1-5, with TRBD1 matching over 7 bases. The CDR3 length is 17 residues. CDR1 is MNHNS and CDR2 is SASEGT in the germline V gene. Losses at the gene ends were 7 bases for V and 2 bases for J; bases not matched to a gene: 14.

This clonotype was observed a handful of times. V is TRBV5-1 and J is TRBJ1-6; TRBD1 matches at 7 bases. Germline V gene lookup returns CDR1 SGHRS and CDR2 YFSETQ. V was pared by 5 bases and J by 7 bases, with 9 bases of the junction left unmatched. The CDR3 runs to 15 residues. CDR3 DNA sequence: TGCGCCAGCAGATCCTCAGGGGGAGGGAATTCACCCCTCCACTTT. Translated: CASRSSGGGNSPLHF.

This clonotype was found many times. V and J are TRBV6-6 and TRBJ2-2; 13 nucleotides agree with TRBD2. The J segment lost 2 bases and the V segment lost 2 bases, leaving 5 bases of the junction unmatched. The CDR3 runs 18 residues. Germline assignment: CDR1 MNHNY and CDR2 SVGAGI (reference sequence). This chain's CDR3 is CASSYTWTSGRNTGELFF. CDR3 nucleotide sequence: TGTGCCAGCAGTTACACCTGGACTAGCGGGAGAAACACCGGGGAGCTGTTTTTT.

This clonotype came up many times. This chain connects TRBV6-1 to TRBJ1-5; D gene unclear. Trimming took 3 bases from V and 0 from J, leaving 6 bases between them. This CDR3 has 14 residues. In germline, CDR1 is MNHNS, CDR2 SASEGT. Here the CDR3 reads CASSEINSNQPQHF. Written as DNA, the CDR3 is TGTGCCAGCAGTGAGATCAATAGCAATCAGCCCCAGCATTTT.

Ten or more counts support this clonotype. The chain is built from TRBV28 and TRBJ2-3, with 7 nucleotides matching TRBD2. This CDR3 comprises 15 residues. Unmatched junction bases numbered 8, after V lost 7 bases and J lost 1 base. Germline V lookup: CDR1 MDHEN, CDR2 SYDVKM. This chain's CDR3 is CASTWGGGRTDTQYF. CDR3 nucleotide sequence: TGTGCCAGCACCTGGGGGGGAGGGCGCACAGATACGCAGTATTTT.

This clonotype was observed a few times. Given a much more abundant clone one base away, this may be a read error. The chain couples TRBV11-2 to TRBJ2-1; no clear D gene. The ends were cut back, 4 bases at V and 4 bases at J, with 8 bases in the middle. The CDR3 totals 13 residues. Germline V gene sequence: CDR1 SGHAT, CDR2 FQNNGV. CDR3 loop: CASSYFPYNEQFF. CDR3 nucleotide sequence: TGTGCCAGCAGCTACTTCCCGTACAATGAGCAGTTCTTC.

This clonotype showed up many times. The chain employs TRBV28 and TRBJ1-5; D remains unclear. Trimming removed 3 bases from V and 10 bases from J, with 13 bases in between. Germline V gene lookup returns CDR1 MDHEN and CDR2 SYDVKM. The CDR3 covers 13 residues. CDR3 region: CASSFPHPGPQHF. The CDR3 bases are TGTGCCAGCAGTTTTCCCCACCCGGGACCCCAGCATTTT.

This clonotype was picked up many times. The V call is TRBV20-1, the J call TRBJ1-2; D gene ambiguous. The V gene's germline CDR1 is DFQATT and CDR2 SNEGSKA (reference sequence). Trimming pared 4 bases from V and 5 bases from J, leaving 14 bases between. This CDR3 contains 13 residues. The CDR3 protein is CSATRIPEYGYTF. The CDR3 nucleotides are TGCAGTGCTACTCGGATCCCGGAGTATGGCTACACCTTC.

V gene TRBV5-1 combines with J gene TRBJ1-1; perhaps TRBD1 as D (6 bases). Germline CDR1 reads SGHRS; CDR2 reads YFSETQ. V lost 0 bases, J lost 3 bases, and 15 bases lay in between. This CDR3 contains 16 residues. In DNA form, the CDR3 reads TGCGCCAGCAGCTTGGATGGGGGGCTTAGGGACACTGAAGCTTTCTTT. Amino acids: CASSLDGGLRDTEAFF.

V usage is TRBV28 and J usage is TRBJ1-1; no clear D. The CDR3 spans 16 residues. Germline V lookup: CDR1 MDHEN, CDR2 SYDVKM. The ends were cut back, 2 bases at V and 0 bases at J, with 13 bases in the middle. In DNA, the CDR3 is TGTGCCAGCAGTTTACTGACCCTGGGGATGAACACTGAAGCTTTCTTT. This gives the protein CASSLLTLGMNTEAFF.

This sequence joins TRBV19 and TRBJ2-4, with TRBD1 matching over 8 bases. Germline CDR1 LNHDA, CDR2 SQIVND (reference sequence). V was pared by 6 bases and J by 4 bases, with 8 bases of the junction left unmatched. There are 15 residues in the CDR3. The DNA for the CDR3 is TGTGCCAGTAGCTTAGACAGGGGTGAGAAAAACATTCAGTACTTC. Its translation: CASSLDRGEKNIQYF.

This clonotype was counted many times. This sequence joins TRBV2 and TRBJ2-7; TRBD2 matches at 11 bases. The V gene's germline CDR1 is SNHLY and CDR2 FYNNEI. The CDR3 covers 13 residues. V gave up 6 bases and J gave up 3 bases; unmatched junction bases: 1. CDR3 protein: CASRTSGVYEQYF. CDR3 nucleotides: TGTGCCAGCAGGACTAGCGGGGTCTACGAGCAGTACTTC. The whole variable domain, remainder taken from reference TRBV2 and TRBJ2-7, is EPEVTQTPSHQVTQMGQEVILRCVPISNHLYFYWYRQILGQKVEFLVSFYNNEISEKSEIFDDQFSVERPDGSNFTLKIRSTKLEDSAMYFCASRTSGVYEQYFGPGTRLTVT.

The chain is built from TRBV19 and TRBJ2-2; TRBD2 is a possible D gene (5 bases). The V end was cut by 6 bases, the J end by 4 bases, with 18 bases between. The CDR3 is 16 residues long. Germline V gene data show CDR1 as LNHDA and CDR2 as SQIVND (reference sequence). The CDR3 DNA is TGTGCCAGTAGGCCCGAGGGCCGCGCGTTCACCGGGGAGCTGTTTTTT. Translating it yields CASRPEGRAFTGELFF.